This TCR beta chain came from a study of identical twins. Study-wide results and limits: Fewer insertions characterized abundant cord blood beta clonotypes, whereas memory repertoires showed none. Possibly, invariant MAIT and iNKT cells partly confounded zero-insertion analyses. Recombination models fit unrelated individuals' TCR alpha sharing but underestimated twins'. Cross-sectional statistics underpinned the conclusions; the same donors were not followed.

This clonotype has more than one count but fewer than ten. What it binds is unknown. TCRdb ran MiXCR on the 5' RACE reads and lists one entry per CDR3 protein. The data contain approximately 530,000 distinct CDR3 sequences, approximately 20% of them singletons. J gave up 11 bases and V 5 bases, and 5 bases lay outside the gene matches. CDR3 length: 12 amino acids. The sample also formed part of further work on yellow fever vaccine responses in identical twins.

The sequence derives from a woman between 18 and 29 years old in good health. Sample: CD4+ T cells sorted from blood. V is TRBV12-3 or TRBV12-4 and J is TRBJ1-2, with 10 bases matching TRBD1. The CDR3 sequence is CASSVTGQGYTF. CDR3 DNA: TGTGCCAGCAGTGTAACGGGACAGGGGTACACCTTC.